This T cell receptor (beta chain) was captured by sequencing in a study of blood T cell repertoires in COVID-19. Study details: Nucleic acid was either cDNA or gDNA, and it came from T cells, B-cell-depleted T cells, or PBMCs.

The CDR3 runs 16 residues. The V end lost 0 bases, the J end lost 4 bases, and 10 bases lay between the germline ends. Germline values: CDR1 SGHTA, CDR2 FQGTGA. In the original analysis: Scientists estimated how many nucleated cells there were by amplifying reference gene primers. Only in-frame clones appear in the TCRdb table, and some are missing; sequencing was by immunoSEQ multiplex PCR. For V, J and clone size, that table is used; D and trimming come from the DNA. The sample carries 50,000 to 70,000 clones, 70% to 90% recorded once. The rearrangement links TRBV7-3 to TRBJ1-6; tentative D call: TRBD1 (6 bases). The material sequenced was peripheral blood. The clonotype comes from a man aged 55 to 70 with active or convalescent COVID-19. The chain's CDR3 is CASSLTGQLYNSPLHF. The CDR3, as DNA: TGTGCCAGCAGCTTAACGGGACAACTTTATAATTCACCCCTCCACTTT.